The rows below give T cell receptor beta chains drawn from one sample of a study of blood T cell repertoires in COVID-19. Clones were sequenced by immunoSEQ multiplex PCR, and TCRdb holds only the in-frame ones, with some missing. The data show 250,000 to 350,000 clones, around nine tenths seen once. Sequenced input: peripheral blood. The receptor source for this set is a woman aged 70-85 years with COVID-19, enrolled during active disease. CDR3s include the opening cysteine and the closing phenylalanine or tryptophan. The order of the fields is V gene, D gene, J gene, CDR3 protein. D genes are given only for firm matches.

v_gene: TRBV28; d_gene: NA; j_gene: TRBJ1-1; CDR3aa: CASSSLSNTEAFF
v_gene: TRBV7-6; d_gene: TRBD2; j_gene: TRBJ2-6; CDR3aa: CASSLAAGDFSGANVLTF
v_gene: TRBV10-1; d_gene: TRBD2; j_gene: TRBJ2-2; CDR3aa: CATQSGGASGELFF
v_gene: TRBV24-1; d_gene: NA; j_gene: TRBJ2-3; CDR3aa: CATSAGREDRNTQYF
v_gene: TRBV29-1; d_gene: TRBD1; j_gene: TRBJ2-3; CDR3aa: CSTTAGTDTDTQYF
v_gene: TRBV3-1/TRBV3-2; d_gene: NA; j_gene: TRBJ1-2; CDR3aa: CASSQGSNAVYGYTF
v_gene: TRBV6-6; d_gene: NA; j_gene: TRBJ2-6; CDR3aa: CASRDSSGANVLTF
v_gene: TRBV4-3; d_gene: TRBD1; j_gene: TRBJ1-2; CDR3aa: CASSRAGTGGSGYTF
v_gene: TRBV10-3; d_gene: TRBD1; j_gene: TRBJ1-2; CDR3aa: CAISEPDRGRGYGYTF
v_gene: TRBV2; d_gene: TRBD1; j_gene: TRBJ1-5; CDR3aa: CASSPPTGALKGNQPQHF
v_gene: TRBV7-3; d_gene: TRBD1; j_gene: TRBJ2-1; CDR3aa: CASSVQGMNEQFF
v_gene: TRBV24-1; d_gene: TRBD1; j_gene: TRBJ1-3; CDR3aa: CATSDPTGAGNTIYF
v_gene: TRBV19; d_gene: TRBD2; j_gene: TRBJ2-3; CDR3aa: CASSIAASGGALDTQYF
v_gene: TRBV6-6; d_gene: NA; j_gene: TRBJ1-6; CDR3aa: CASSPGQTNSPLHF
v_gene: TRBV24-1; d_gene: TRBD2; j_gene: TRBJ2-1; CDR3aa: CATSDFRGGSYNEQFF
v_gene: TRBV29-1; d_gene: TRBD2; j_gene: TRBJ2-1; CDR3aa: CSVFSWASSGGGLEQFF
v_gene: TRBV9; d_gene: TRBD1; j_gene: TRBJ1-2; CDR3aa: CASSVVTGDGYTF
v_gene: TRBV4-1; d_gene: TRBD1; j_gene: TRBJ2-7; CDR3aa: CASSHGSLRGPLGSGYEQYF
v_gene: TRBV2; d_gene: TRBD2; j_gene: TRBJ2-5; CDR3aa: CASSEGSGGAETQYF
v_gene: TRBV14; d_gene: NA; j_gene: TRBJ1-6; CDR3aa: CASSQYYGGNSPLHF
v_gene: TRBV9; d_gene: TRBD1; j_gene: TRBJ2-7; CDR3aa: CASSVSPGQAYEQYF
v_gene: TRBV28; d_gene: NA; j_gene: TRBJ1-2; CDR3aa: CASSSQRYGYTF
v_gene: TRBV4-3; d_gene: TRBD1; j_gene: TRBJ1-5; CDR3aa: CASSHNRWGQGFEGFNQPQHF
v_gene: TRBV9; d_gene: TRBD2; j_gene: TRBJ2-2; CDR3aa: CASSVRVAGNTGELFF
v_gene: TRBV6-6; d_gene: TRBD1; j_gene: TRBJ1-6; CDR3aa: CASSLGQGDNNSPLHF
v_gene: TRBV28; d_gene: TRBD2; j_gene: TRBJ2-7; CDR3aa: CASSLGTSGGREQYF
v_gene: TRBV5-1; d_gene: TRBD1; j_gene: TRBJ2-7; CDR3aa: CASSENAGQGAQEQYF
v_gene: TRBV10-1; d_gene: NA; j_gene: TRBJ2-3; CDR3aa: CASSPSGDTQYF
v_gene: TRBV30; d_gene: TRBD2; j_gene: TRBJ2-3; CDR3aa: CAWSVGGGTDTQYF
v_gene: TRBV3-1/TRBV3-2; d_gene: NA; j_gene: TRBJ2-7; CDR3aa: CASSQETGTGDEQYF
v_gene: TRBV7-9; d_gene: NA; j_gene: TRBJ1-2; CDR3aa: CASSLDGGAPGYGYTF
v_gene: TRBV29-1; d_gene: NA; j_gene: TRBJ2-5; CDR3aa: CSVEDRGSETQYF
v_gene: TRBV3-1/TRBV3-2; d_gene: TRBD1; j_gene: TRBJ2-1; CDR3aa: CASSLRQGPYNEQFF
v_gene: TRBV24-1; d_gene: NA; j_gene: TRBJ2-1; CDR3aa: CATSDFQGSVNEQFF
v_gene: TRBV20-1; d_gene: TRBD1; j_gene: TRBJ1-1; CDR3aa: CSATGRQGAFF
v_gene: TRBV7-9; d_gene: TRBD2; j_gene: TRBJ2-2; CDR3aa: CASSSGGPHPGELFF
v_gene: TRBV12-3/TRBV12-4; d_gene: TRBD1; j_gene: TRBJ2-7; CDR3aa: CASSLNRGAEQYF
v_gene: TRBV18; d_gene: TRBD1; j_gene: TRBJ2-5; CDR3aa: CASAQDRDFETQYF
v_gene: TRBV10-1; d_gene: NA; j_gene: TRBJ1-1; CDR3aa: CASSESRRANTEAFF
v_gene: TRBV5-8; d_gene: NA; j_gene: TRBJ2-7; CDR3aa: CASSLDRRSSYEQYF
v_gene: TRBV18; d_gene: TRBD1; j_gene: TRBJ1-1; CDR3aa: CASSFSGTENTEAFF
v_gene: TRBV10-1; d_gene: NA; j_gene: TRBJ2-5; CDR3aa: CASSDSESGKETQYF
v_gene: TRBV6-5; d_gene: TRBD1; j_gene: TRBJ2-7; CDR3aa: CASSYWGQGAAYEQYF
v_gene: TRBV5-8; d_gene: TRBD1; j_gene: TRBJ1-5; CDR3aa: CASSLEGHTGAPNQPQHF
v_gene: TRBV6-1; d_gene: NA; j_gene: TRBJ1-2; CDR3aa: CASSEAWTGTYYGYTF
v_gene: TRBV10-3; d_gene: TRBD2; j_gene: TRBJ2-1; CDR3aa: CAISESSWAGERNEQFF
v_gene: TRBV6-1; d_gene: NA; j_gene: TRBJ2-7; CDR3aa: CASSEIGPGERNEQYF
v_gene: TRBV7-8; d_gene: TRBD1; j_gene: TRBJ1-2; CDR3aa: CASSFDRVGNGYTF
v_gene: TRBV2; d_gene: TRBD1; j_gene: TRBJ2-6; CDR3aa: CASSAGDRGSGANVLTF